This TCR beta chain was retrieved from a study of siplizumab effects on memory and regulatory T cells. The protocol was immunoSEQ multiplex PCR, while the TCRdb copy is restricted to in-frame clones and leaves out a portion. This sample carries about 100,000 clones, roughly 94% of them seen once, and the ten largest clones take about 0.6%. Germline CDR1 and CDR2: SGDLS and YYNGEE. J lost 2 bases, V lost 3 bases, and 6 bases had no gene match. CDR3 size: 16 residues. Material: Tregs sorted from blood. The TCR was taken from a human donor in good health. The rearrangement joins TRBV9 to TRBJ1-3; 9 bases line up with TRBD1. CDR3 DNA sequence: TGTGCCAGCAGCGACCGGGACAGGGAACCTGGAAACACCATATATTTT. As protein: CASSDRDREPGNTIYF.